This T cell receptor (beta chain) was sequenced in a study of T-cell reconstitution after alpha-beta-depleted transplantation in children. The V gene's germline CDR1 is ENHRY and CDR2 SYGVKD. Trimming stripped 2 bases from V and 8 bases from J, with 15 bases between. This CDR3 spans 14 amino acids. In regard to this clonotype: Its antigen remains unidentified.

As it was prepared, the TCRbeta library received unique molecular identifiers. MiXCR, applied by TCRdb to the PCR reads, yields one record per CDR3 protein. The sample holds about 980,000 distinct CDR3 sequences; under 30% are singletons and the top ten take roughly 31%. Study findings and constraints: TCRbeta diversity was high at day 60 in some patients (a result of surviving recipient T cells and thymic progenitors). After transplant, at about two months, alpha-beta T cells were reportedly derived from several hundred expanded graft clones. T-cell counts and diversity at one year post-transplant came mainly from newly produced T cells.

The material sequenced was PBMCs, mostly from graft donor cells, taken 360 days after TCRalphabeta/CD19-depleted stem cell transplant. The V and J genes are TRBV10-3 and TRBJ1-2; D unresolved. The receptor was isolated from a boy less than two years old who had a stem cell transplant for SCID, so the T cells may come from the graft donor. The DNA for the CDR3 is TGTGCCATCAGTGAGGGAAGGGAATCATACGGCTACACCTTC. It translates to CAISEGRESYGYTF.